The 7 T cell receptor beta chains below all came from one sample that was sequenced in a study of blood T cells in healthy people across ages. The use of a sample-barcoded 5' primer and a J-beta primer mix characterized a second PCR of roughly 6 to 11 cycles. TCRdb re-derived calls from the 5' RACE reads in MiXCR, one entry per CDR3 protein. The data contain some 760,000 distinct CDR3 sequences, 25% of them seen just once; the ten biggest clones take up more than 7.5%. This sample also belongs to another study, concerning T cells of mothers and their children.

The material sequenced was blood. Source of these receptors: a boy younger than 18 in good health.

The rearrangement links TRBV28 to TRBJ2-7, with 10 positions matching TRBD1. CDR3 length: 16 residues. With 6 bases clipped from V and 2 bases from J, the junction kept 10 bases outside the gene matches. Germline CDR1 reads MDHEN; CDR2 reads SYDVKM. CDR3 nucleotide sequence: TGTGCCAGCAGCCCACCGGAAGGGACAGGGGCCTACGAGCAGTACTTC. Amino acid sequence: CASSPPEGTGAYEQYF.

This sequence joins TRBV11-2 and TRBJ1-2; the D gene is possibly TRBD1 (5 bases). CDR3 size: 14 residues. The germline gives CDR1 SGHAT, CDR2 FQNNGV. V shed 0 bases and J shed 4 bases, with 9 bases lying between them. The CDR3 sequence is CASSLDRQIYGYTF. CDR3 nucleotide sequence: TGTGCCAGCAGCTTAGACCGACAGATCTATGGCTACACCTTC.

The chain joins TRBV13 to TRBJ2-5; D call uncertain. The DNA end favors TRBJ2-7, so the J call may be wrong. Germline V gene lookup returns CDR1 PRHDT and CDR2 FYEKMQ (reference sequence). This CDR3 region has 15 residues. The CDR3 protein is CASSLVGQSNYEQYF. CDR3 DNA: TGTGCCAGCAGCTTAGTCGGGCAGAGCAACTACGAGCAGTACTTC.

This clonotype was counted between two and nine times. The rearrangement links TRBV20-1 to TRBJ1-3, with D possibly being TRBD1 (5 bases). V was cut by 6 bases and J by 0 bases, with 15 bases left in between. Germline CDR1 and CDR2: DFQATT and SNEGSKA (reference sequence). This CDR3 is 15 amino acids long. The CDR3, as DNA: TGCAGTGCACGGCTTCCGGGGGACTCTGGAAACACCATATATTTT. It is translated as CSARLPGDSGNTIYF.

The chain has TRBV19 and TRBJ1-2, with D unclear. V was cut by 1 base and J by 0 bases, with 12 bases left in between. The length of the CDR3 is 16 residues. From germline, CDR1 is LNHDA and CDR2 SQIVND (reference sequence). CDR3 sequence: CASSIAPGTANYGYTF. CDR3 in DNA: TGTGCCAGTAGTATAGCCCCAGGCACTGCTAACTATGGCTACACCTTC.

The chain carries TRBV4-1 and TRBJ2-7; D not certain. The length of the CDR3 is 14 residues. With 2 bases removed from V and 2 bases from J, the gap between germline ends came to 10 bases. CDR1 is MGHRA, CDR2 YSYEKL, per germline. As DNA, the CDR3 is TGCGCCAGCAGCCAAAGTTCCACCACCTACGAGCAGTACTTC. Translation gives CASSQSSTTYEQYF.

This clonotype was seen only a few times. The chain employs TRBV14 and TRBJ2-7; D uncertain. CDR1 SGHDN and CDR2 FVKESK come from the germline V gene. The CDR3 covers 15 residues. V lost 4 bases, J lost 1 base, and 14 bases lay in between. CDR3 residues: CASSPLIKKSYEQYF. The CDR3 bases are TGTGCCAGCAGCCCGCTTATCAAGAAATCCTACGAGCAGTACTTC.